Below are 30 T cell receptor beta chains sequenced from a single sample in a study of post-analysis software for immune sequencing data. Study findings and constraints: Comparison of patients with controls showed roughly five TRBV segments more frequent in patients, TRBV5-6, TRBV5-1 and TRBV20-1 among them.

Antigen specificity for these receptors is unknown. Sequencing libraries made from TCR beta cDNA carried unique molecular identifiers. TCRdb independently ran MiXCR on the PCR reads; one entry per CDR3 protein. The table lists about 810,000 distinct CDR3 sequences, roughly 50% of them singletons. The sample taken for sequencing was blood. The origin of the receptors is a girl aged 5 to 17 with multiple sclerosis.

The chain has TRBV27 and TRBJ2-7, with TRBD2 identical over 9 bases. The CDR3 loop spans 15 amino acids. Germline loops: CDR1 MNHEY, CDR2 SMNVEV (reference sequence). The V and J ends lost 6 bases and 3 bases, in that order; junction bases with no gene match: 9. CDR3 coding DNA: TGTGCCAGCAGGACGGGAGCGGGGGGACTCTACGAGCAGTACTTC. Translating gives CASRTGAGGLYEQYF.

The J gene is TRBJ2-1, the V gene TRBV7-8, with a possible D match to TRBD2 (5 bases). Trimming removed 4 bases at V and 7 bases at J, with 20 bases between. The germline V gene encodes CDR1 SGHVS and CDR2 FQNEAQ. The length of the CDR3 is 16 residues. The CDR3 sequence: CASSSAFGGLSNEQFF. The CDR3 coding sequence is TGTGCCAGCAGCTCCGCATTTGGCGGGCTGTCGAATGAGCAGTTCTTC.

The chain is built from TRBV20-1 and TRBJ2-3, with 7 positions matching TRBD2. This CDR3 comprises 15 residues. The germline CDR1 and CDR2 sequences are DFQATT and SNEGSKA (reference sequence). The V segment lost 6 bases and the J segment 2 bases; nucleotides outside the gene matches: 11. CDR3 loop: CSAPRGSGHTDTQYF. CDR3 nucleotide sequence: TGCAGTGCGCCTCGGGGTAGCGGGCACACAGATACGCAGTATTTT.

The chain carries TRBV6-6 and TRBJ2-4; possibly TRBD1 or TRBD2 for D (5 bases each). The J call may be incorrect, as the DNA end agrees better with TRBJ2-7. CDR3 length: 15 residues. Germline CDR1 MNHNY, CDR2 SVGAGI (reference sequence). The CDR3: CASSPGARRRYEQYF. The CDR3, as DNA: TGTGCCAGCAGCCCCGGGGCTCGTCGTCGGTACGAGCAGTACTTC.

The rearrangement uses TRBV4-1 and TRBJ2-7, with D possibly matching TRBD2 (5 bases). Germline V CDR1 and CDR2: MGHRA, YSYEKL. V lost 3 bases and J 0 bases, leaving 15 bases between the germline ends. CDR3 length equals 16 residues. The CDR3 sequence is CASSHPGDGISYEQYF. CDR3 in DNA: TGCGCCAGCAGCCACCCCGGAGACGGGATCTCCTACGAGCAGTACTTC.

The gene calls are TRBV20-1 and TRBJ1-2; no clear D. Trimming removed 6 bases at V and 4 bases at J, with 12 bases between. The length of the CDR3 is 12 residues. Germline assignment: CDR1 DFQATT and CDR2 SNEGSKA (reference sequence). CDR3: CSAPRRGYGYTF. For the CDR3, the DNA is TGCAGTGCCCCCCGGCGGGGCTATGGCTACACCTTC.

The rearrangement joins TRBV29-1 to TRBJ2-7, with 9 bases matching TRBD1. J lost 6 bases, V lost 1 base, and 10 bases had no gene match. Germline V lookup: CDR1 SQVTM, CDR2 ANQGSEA. This CDR3 contains 15 residues. The CDR3 sequence: CSVEAPTGGWSEQYF. The CDR3 region has the DNA TGCAGCGTTGAAGCACCTACAGGGGGCTGGTCCGAGCAGTACTTC.

The chain is built from TRBV7-9 and TRBJ1-1; D remains unclear. V was trimmed by 6 bases and J by 1 base, leaving 6 bases between them. The CDR3 has 12 amino acids. Germline lookup yields CDR1 SEHNR and CDR2 FQNEAQ (reference sequence). The CDR3 loop reads CASSTGNTEAFF. Written as DNA, the CDR3 is TGTGCCAGCAGTACGGGGAACACTGAAGCTTTCTTT.

This chain joins TRBV5-1 and TRBJ2-5; the D call may be TRBD1 or TRBD2 (5 bases each). Deletions cut 3 bases from V and 3 bases from J, with 12 bases between. Germline assignment: CDR1 SGHRS and CDR2 YFSETQ. This CDR3 spans 14 amino acids. The CDR3 spells CASSWGRGEETQYF. In nucleotides, the CDR3 is TGCGCCAGCAGCTGGGGAAGAGGGGAAGAGACCCAGTACTTC.

This clonotype has just a few counts. V usage is TRBV12-3 or TRBV12-4 and J usage is TRBJ1-2; 7 positions match TRBD1. This CDR3 is built from 13 residues. V was pared by 7 bases and J by 4 bases, with 6 bases of the junction left unmatched. The CDR3, as DNA: TGTGCCAGCAATTCAGGGGGGGGCTATGGCTACACCTTC. Residues: CASNSGGGYGYTF.

There are a few counts of this clonotype. Germline is not matched at one junction end, which may reflect a read error. As DNA, the CDR3 is TGTGCCAGCAGCTTACGACTAGCGGAGACCCAGTACTTC. Its protein is CASSLRLAETQYF. This chain uses TRBV5-1 with TRBJ2-5; 8 positions agree with TRBD2. This CDR3 is built from 13 residues. CDR1 is SGHRS, CDR2 YFSETQ, per germline.

This clonotype occurred a few times. This sequence joins TRBV3-1 and TRBJ1-5; weak D call: TRBD1 (6 bases). The germline V gene has CDR1 LGHDT and CDR2 YNNKEL (reference sequence). The length of the CDR3 is 14 residues. Trimming removed 4 bases from V and 7 bases from J, with 14 bases in between. CDR3 sequence: CASSRSGDNQPQHF. In nucleotides, the CDR3 is TGTGCCAGCAGCCGGTCAGGGGATAACCAGCCCCAGCATTTT. Filled out from reference TRBV3-1 and TRBJ1-5, the complete variable domain reads DTAVSQTPKYLVTQMGNDKSIKCEQNLGHDTMYWYKQDSKKFLKIMFSYNNKELIINETVPNRFSPKSPDKAHLNLHINSLELGDSAVYFCASSRSGDNQPQHFGDGTRLSIL.

This clonotype has a handful of counts. The chain is built from TRBV20-1 and TRBJ2-1, with TRBD2 identical over 9 bases. Trimming at V came to 6 bases and at J to 3 bases, leaving 12 bases not matched to a gene. Germline loops: CDR1 DFQATT, CDR2 SNEGSKA (reference sequence). This CDR3 comprises 16 residues. CDR3 residues: CSASGGGLAFYNEQFF. In nucleotides, the CDR3 is TGCAGTGCCTCGGGGGGGGGACTAGCATTCTACAATGAGCAGTTCTTC.

The V gene is TRBV2, the J gene TRBJ2-1, with 9 bases identical to TRBD2. V was pared by 7 bases and J by 8 bases, with 9 bases of the junction left unmatched. Germline assignment: CDR1 SNHLY and CDR2 FYNNEI. There are 14 residues in the CDR3. The chain's CDR3 is CASIAREGFDEQFF. CDR3 in DNA: TGTGCCAGCATAGCGCGGGAGGGCTTCGATGAGCAGTTCTTC.

The sample holds a few counts of this clonotype. This chain links TRBV12-3 or TRBV12-4 with TRBJ2-7; D gene unclear. The length of the CDR3 is 14 residues. V lost 8 bases, J lost 2 bases, and 16 bases lay in between. The CDR3 sequence is CASPLESLTYEQYF. The CDR3 DNA follows: TGTGCCAGCCCGCTGGAAAGTCTCACCTACGAGCAGTACTTC.

In its sample, this clonotype was seen a few times. This sequence joins TRBV29-1 and TRBJ1-2, with 8 bases fitting TRBD1. Looked up from germline, CDR1 is SQVTM and CDR2 is ANQGSEA. The CDR3 spans 11 residues. Germline trimming cut 7 bases from V and 7 bases from J; bases unmatched to any gene: 5. The CDR3 reads CSGTGPRGYTF. CDR3 sequence (DNA): TGCAGCGGGACAGGGCCTCGTGGCTACACCTTC.

This chain joins TRBV20-1 and TRBJ2-1, with 10 bases lining up with TRBD2. The CDR3 consists of 16 residues. CDR1 is DFQATT, CDR2 SNEGSKA, per germline (reference sequence). V lost 5 bases, J lost 5 bases, and 12 bases stayed unmatched. CDR3 region: CSAPGQTSGFDNEQFF. Written as DNA, the CDR3 is TGCAGTGCTCCCGGTCAGACTAGCGGGTTCGACAATGAGCAGTTCTTC.

The chain links TRBV18 to TRBJ2-5; D is unclear. The V gene lost 2 bases and the J gene lost 7 bases, with 14 bases spanning the gap. Germline lookup yields CDR1 KGHSH and CDR2 LQKENI. The CDR3 loop spans 14 amino acids. As DNA, the CDR3 is TGTGCCAGCTCACCAACGGAGTCAAAGGGGACCCAGTACTTC. Protein product: CASSPTESKGTQYF. Looking up the rest from reference TRBV18 and TRBJ2-5 gives the full variable domain: NAGVMQNPRHLVRRRGQEARLRCSPMKGHSHVYWYRQLPEEGLKFMVYLQKENIIDESGMPKERFSAEFPKEGPSILRIQQVVRGDSAAYFCASSPTESKGTQYFGPGTRLLVL.

The chain links TRBV7-6 to TRBJ2-5; D not resolved. Trimming pared 1 base from V and 7 bases from J, leaving 10 bases between. CDR1 is SGHVS, CDR2 FNYEAQ, per germline. The CDR3 has 13 amino acids. This CDR3 is CASSLEKHGTQYF. Written as DNA, the CDR3 is TGTGCCAGCAGCTTAGAGAAGCATGGGACCCAGTACTTC.

The chain is built from TRBV12-3 or TRBV12-4 and TRBJ1-2; tentatively, D is TRBD1 (6 bases). This CDR3 is 16 amino acids long. The ends were cut back, 1 base at V and 8 bases at J, with 20 bases in the middle. CDR3 protein: CASSLDRRGVGGGYTF. The DNA for the CDR3 is TGTGCCAGCAGTTTAGACAGGAGGGGCGTGGGGGGCGGCTACACCTTC.

This chain connects TRBV20-1 to TRBJ2-3; TRBD2 matches at 12 bases. The CDR3 runs to 17 residues. The J segment lost 7 bases and the V segment lost 1 base, leaving 12 bases of the junction unmatched. Germline assignment: CDR1 DFQATT and CDR2 SNEGSKA (reference sequence). In DNA, the CDR3 is TGCAGTGCTAGAGCCCCGCTGACTAGCGGGAGAAGGAATACGCAGTATTTT. Residues: CSARAPLTSGRRNTQYF.

The chain is built from TRBV5-1 and TRBJ1-2, with a tentative D call TRBD1 (6 bases). The CDR3 loop spans 14 amino acids. Trimming took off 0 bases at V and 6 bases at J, with 12 bases between the two ends. CDR1 is SGHRS and CDR2 is YFSETQ in the germline V gene. The CDR3 is CASSLDRAIDGYTF. The CDR3 DNA reads as TGCGCCAGCAGCTTGGACAGGGCAATCGATGGCTACACCTTC.

This clonotype was counted between two and nine times. The V gene is TRBV5-1, the J gene TRBJ2-4; tentative D call: TRBD2 (5 bases). Trimming left V 4 bases short and J 8 bases short, with 16 bases between. This CDR3 contains 14 residues. From germline, CDR1 is SGHRS and CDR2 YFSETQ. The CDR3 sequence: CASSPFAGSHIQYF. CDR3 DNA: TGCGCCAGCAGCCCCTTTGCGGGTTCACACATTCAGTACTTC.

This clonotype was found a few times. This chain links TRBV20-1 with TRBJ2-1; either TRBD1 or TRBD2 may fit D (5 bases each). V lost 1 base and J lost 0, with 10 bases in between. The CDR3 has 15 residues. Germline V gene sequence: CDR1 DFQATT, CDR2 SNEGSKA (reference sequence). CDR3 coding DNA: TGCAGTGCTAGAGTGGGGGAGAGCTCCTACAATGAGCAGTTCTTC. It encodes CSARVGESSYNEQFF.

There are a few counts of this clonotype. This rearrangement joins TRBV6-2 or TRBV6-3 to TRBJ2-4, with unresolved D. CDR1 is MNHEY, CDR2 SVGEGT, per germline. Trimming cost V 2 bases and J 0 bases, with 14 bases left between them. The CDR3 length is 17 residues. The CDR3 spells CASSYPDQPLAKNIQYF. CDR3 DNA: TGTGCCAGCAGTTACCCGGATCAACCTCTAGCCAAAAACATTCAGTACTTC.

The chain has TRBV7-3 and TRBJ2-1, with 8 bases fitting TRBD1. CDR3 length equals 12 residues. The J segment lost 10 bases and the V segment lost 11 bases, leaving 10 bases of the junction unmatched. CDR1 SGHTA and CDR2 FQGTGA come from the germline V gene. CDR3 nucleotide sequence: TGTGCCTCGGGGACAGGAGTGGGGGAGCAGTTCTTC. Translating it yields CASGTGVGEQFF.

The CDR3 DNA follows: TGCAGTGCTCGGGGACCAGCGGGAGGATCCTACGAGCAGTACTTC. Its translation is CSARGPAGGSYEQYF. This chain connects TRBV20-1 to TRBJ2-7; 9 nucleotides align to TRBD2. The junction had 9 bases not matched to a gene; V was cut back by 5 bases and J by 1 base. Germline-derived CDR1 and CDR2 are DFQATT and SNEGSKA (reference sequence). The CDR3 has 15 residues.

This chain uses TRBV12-3 or TRBV12-4 with TRBJ2-1; TRBD2 is a possible D gene (6 bases). Trimming removed 6 bases from V and 0 bases from J, with 15 bases in between. The CDR3 totals 16 residues. CDR3 residues: CASSPSASSSYNEQFF. CDR3 bases: TGTGCCAGCAGCCCTAGCGCCTCGAGCTCCTACAATGAGCAGTTCTTC.

This clonotype was detected only a few times. The gene calls are TRBV20-1 and TRBJ2-3; 8 nucleotides align to TRBD2. CDR3 length: 14 amino acids. From germline, CDR1 is DFQATT and CDR2 SNEGSKA (reference sequence). With 6 bases clipped from V and 5 bases from J, the junction kept 10 bases outside the gene matches. Here the CDR3 DNA reads TGCAGTGCCAAGACCGGGGGGGGTGTAGATACGCAGTATTTT. This codes for CSAKTGGGVDTQYF.

The chain combines TRBV7-8 with TRBJ1-2; D not resolved. The germline V and J ends were trimmed by 1 base and 4 bases, with 7 bases remaining between them. Germline CDR1 and CDR2: SGHVS and FQNEAQ. CDR3 length: 13 amino acids. The CDR3 DNA follows: TGTGCCAGCAGCTTAGGGGCCCTCTATGGCTACACCTTC. Protein sequence: CASSLGALYGYTF.